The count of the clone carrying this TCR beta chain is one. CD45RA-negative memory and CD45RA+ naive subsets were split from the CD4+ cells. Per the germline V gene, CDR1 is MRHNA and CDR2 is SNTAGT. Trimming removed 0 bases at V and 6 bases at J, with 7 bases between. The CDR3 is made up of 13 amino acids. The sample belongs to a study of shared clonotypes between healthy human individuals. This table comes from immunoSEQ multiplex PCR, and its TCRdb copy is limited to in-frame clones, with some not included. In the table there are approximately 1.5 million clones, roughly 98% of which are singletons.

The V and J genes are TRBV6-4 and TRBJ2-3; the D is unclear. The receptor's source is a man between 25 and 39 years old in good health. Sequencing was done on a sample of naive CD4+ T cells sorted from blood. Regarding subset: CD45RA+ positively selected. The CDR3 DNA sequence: TGTGCCAGCAGTGACTCTCCTCAGGATACGCAGTATTTT. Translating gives CASSDSPQDTQYF.